This TCR beta chain emerged from a study of monozygotic twins with inflammatory bowel disease. The germline V gene encodes CDR1 SGHTA and CDR2 FQGNSA. There are 16 residues in the CDR3. Study-wide results and caveats: Twins with IBD were found to have lower TCRbeta diversity (inverse Simpson) than healthy co-twins.

TCRdb reprocessed the 5' RACE reads and stores each CDR3 protein as one record, lacking DNA. Its listing shows some 99,000 distinct CDR3 sequences. Comment on this clonotype: The antigen remains undetermined.

Source material: blood. The chain links TRBV7-2 to TRBJ2-3; lacking DNA, the TRBD2 call made by TCRdb goes unchecked. The receptor was isolated from a human donor with ulcerative colitis or Crohn's disease, or a healthy co-twin of an affected twin (not recorded which). This CDR3 reads CASSLLLAGEGDTQYF.